The 21 T cell receptor beta chains below were found in one sample sequenced in a study of T-cell memory formation after mild COVID-19 (dated by TCRdb to about 2021). Libraries were constructed by 5' RACE. Data came from an Illumina NovaSeq 6000. TCRdb took the public reads, trimmed them with fastp at Q25, ran MiXCR for clone calling and kept in-frame beta chains. Rows matching on CDR3 protein sequence are summarized as one entry with the most common DNA and genes. Within this sample are about 400,000 distinct CDR3 sequences, with around 24% of them counted one time only. Of the sample, 8.8% is held by the ten largest clones. Source material: PBMCs or a T cell subset sorted from them (not recorded which). Receptors were obtained from an adult woman who had mild COVID-19 (a few samples of this study predate the infection). The sample titles of this study are shuffled in the database, so cell type and time point are left out; the donor was told from shared clones.

This clonotype was detected only a few times. The V call is TRBV10-3, the J call TRBJ2-2; tentative D call: TRBD2 (6 bases). Germline V gene sequence: CDR1 ENHRY, CDR2 SYGVKD. V dropped 0 bases and J dropped 10 bases, with 12 bases sitting between them. CDR3 size: 14 residues. CDR3 residues: CAISESGGDAELFF. The CDR3, as DNA: TGTGCCATCAGTGAGTCCGGGGGAGATGCGGAGCTGTTTTTT.

In this sample, this clonotype turned up a few times. V usage is TRBV5-1 and J usage is TRBJ1-5; tentative D call: TRBD1 (5 bases). The CDR3 spans 15 residues. Trimming removed 7 bases from V and 0 bases from J, with 14 bases in between. Germline V gene lookup returns CDR1 SGHRS and CDR2 YFSETQ. For the CDR3, the DNA is TGCGCCAGCTCAACATGGGGGGATAGCAATCAGCCCCAGCATTTT. It is translated as CASSTWGDSNQPQHF. Complete variable domain (other parts from reference TRBV5-1 and TRBJ1-5): KAGVTQTPRYLIKTRGQQVTLSCSPISGHRSVSWYQQTPGQGLQFLFEYFSETQRNKGNFPGRFSGRQFSNSRSEMNVSTLELGDSALYLCASSTWGDSNQPQHFGDGTRLSIL.

The chain links TRBV29-1 to TRBJ1-2; TRBD1 matches at 8 bases. Germline values: CDR1 SQVTM, CDR2 ANQGSEA. The CDR3 is 12 residues long. The ends lost 3 bases at V and 3 bases at J; junction bases unmatched: 0. The CDR3 loop reads CSVETGDYGYTF. In DNA, the CDR3 is TGCAGCGTTGAGACAGGGGACTATGGCTACACCTTC. The whole variable domain, filled in from reference TRBV29-1 and TRBJ1-2, reads SAVISQKPSRDICQRGTSLTIQCQVDSQVTMMFWYRQQPGQSLTLIATANQGSEATYESGFVIDKFPISRPNLTFSTLTVSNMSPEDSSIYLCSVETGDYGYTFGSGTRLTVV.

This clonotype was recorded at least ten times. The CDR3 reads CATSGTSGINTGELFF. CDR3 DNA sequence: TGTGCCACCTCCGGGACTAGCGGGATAAACACCGGGGAGCTGTTTTTT. The J gene is TRBJ2-2, the V gene TRBV2, with TRBD2 matching 13 bases. This CDR3 is built from 16 residues. The germline V gene has CDR1 SNHLY and CDR2 FYNNEI. Trimming removed 10 bases from V and 2 bases from J; junction bases left unmatched: 7.

This clonotype was seen only a few times. The chain is built from TRBV12-3 or TRBV12-4 and TRBJ2-1; the match to TRBD2 covers 15 bases. The CDR3 is 18 amino acids. Losses at the gene ends were 4 bases for V and 3 bases for J; bases not matched to a gene: 7. CDR3 nucleotides: TGTGCCAGCAGTTCCCACCTGGGACTAGCGGGGGGCTACAATGAGCAGTTCTTC. As protein: CASSSHLGLAGGYNEQFF.

This clonotype was seen repeatedly, ten times or more. The gene calls are TRBV6-1 and TRBJ2-2; weak D call: TRBD1 (5 bases). V was pared by 4 bases and J by 0 bases, with 6 bases between. Germline V lookup: CDR1 MNHNS, CDR2 SASEGT. This CDR3 has 14 amino acids. The CDR3 loop is CASSATANTGELFF. For the CDR3, the DNA is TGTGCCAGCAGTGCGACAGCGAACACCGGGGAGCTGTTTTTT.

The chain links TRBV5-1 to TRBJ2-3; D unclear. Germline V lookup: CDR1 SGHRS, CDR2 YFSETQ. Trimming took 4 bases from V and 4 from J, leaving 10 bases between them. This CDR3 contains 13 residues. CDR3 sequence: CASSTTKPDTQYF. The DNA of the CDR3 is TGCGCCAGCAGCACGACAAAGCCAGATACGCAGTATTTT.

This clonotype was detected only a few times. The chain is built from TRBV12-3 or TRBV12-4 and TRBJ2-1; maybe TRBD1 (5 bases). The ends were cut back, 10 bases at V and 4 bases at J, with 17 bases in the middle. The length of the CDR3 is 14 residues. CDR3 amino acids: CAILQGWGYNEQFF. Here the CDR3 DNA reads TGTGCCATTCTCCAGGGTTGGGGTTACAATGAGCAGTTCTTC.

V and J are TRBV6-2 or TRBV6-3 and TRBJ1-2; no reliable D call. Per the germline V gene, CDR1 is MNHEY and CDR2 is SVGEGT. This CDR3 contains 12 residues. V lost 2 bases and J lost 8, with 9 bases in between. The CDR3 DNA sequence: TGTGCCAGCAGTTACGGGCAGCTAGGCTACACCTTC. Protein product: CASSYGQLGYTF.

The chain combines TRBV7-3 with TRBJ2-3, with 7 nucleotides matching TRBD1. There are 15 residues in the CDR3. Germline values: CDR1 SGHTA, CDR2 FQGTGA. V lost 3 bases and J lost 4; bases outside the gene matches: 7. In DNA form, the CDR3 reads TGTGCCAGCAGCTTGGCGGGTCAGGGGGCAGATACGCAGTATTTT. This translates into CASSLAGQGADTQYF.

This clonotype has more than one count but fewer than ten. V is TRBV29-1 and J is TRBJ1-2; no clear D gene. The CDR3 contains 11 residues. CDR1 and CDR2 (germline): SQVTM, ANQGSEA. The germline V and J ends were trimmed by 3 bases and 2 bases, with 4 bases remaining between them. CDR3 nucleotide sequence: TGCAGCGTTGAGGGGAACTATGGCTACACCTTC. Translating gives CSVEGNYGYTF.

The table lists this clonotype with a few counts. V usage is TRBV29-1 and J usage is TRBJ2-3; 9 bases fit TRBD2. Per germline, CDR1 SQVTM and CDR2 ANQGSEA. V shed 0 bases and J 1 base; nucleotides not matched to a gene: 8. This CDR3 region has 17 residues. For the CDR3, the DNA is TGCAGCGTTGAAGATCGTCTTAGCGGGAGCGGCACAGATACGCAGTATTTT. Protein sequence: CSVEDRLSGSGTDTQYF.

The chain employs TRBV5-1 and TRBJ2-3; 7 nucleotides align to TRBD1. V was pared by 4 bases and J by 4 bases, with 6 bases of the junction left unmatched. This CDR3 region has 14 residues. Germline CDR1 is SGHRS and CDR2 is YFSETQ. CDR3 residues: CASSPQGRADTQYF. The DNA of the CDR3 is TGCGCCAGCAGCCCACAGGGGCGCGCAGATACGCAGTATTTT. Looking up the rest from reference TRBV5-1 and TRBJ2-3 gives the full variable domain: KAGVTQTPRYLIKTRGQQVTLSCSPISGHRSVSWYQQTPGQGLQFLFEYFSETQRNKGNFPGRFSGRQFSNSRSEMNVSTLELGDSALYLCASSPQGRADTQYFGPGTRLTVL.

This clonotype appeared once. The V gene is TRBV25-1, the J gene TRBJ2-3, with 7 bases aligning to TRBD2. This CDR3 is built from 14 residues. CDR1 and CDR2 from the germline V gene are MGHDK and SYGVNS. The V and J ends lost 0 bases and 6 bases, in that order; junction bases with no gene match: 3. The CDR3 is CASSEYDGRDTQYF. In DNA, the CDR3 is TGTGCCAGCAGTGAATACGACGGGAGGGATACGCAGTATTTT.

The V and J genes are TRBV7-8 and TRBJ2-1, with TRBD2 identical over 12 bases. Losses at the gene ends were 0 bases for V and 2 bases for J; bases not matched to a gene: 8. The germline V gene has CDR1 SGHVS and CDR2 FQNEAQ. The CDR3 loop spans 19 amino acids. The CDR3 loop is CASSLAPSGGGRAYNEQFF. In nucleotides, the CDR3 is TGTGCCAGCAGCTTAGCACCTAGCGGGGGGGGAAGAGCCTACAATGAGCAGTTCTTC.

The gene calls are TRBV6-2 or TRBV6-3 and TRBJ1-1; 10 bases fit TRBD1. Germline V CDR1 and CDR2: MNHEY, SVGEGT. The length of the CDR3 is 14 residues. J lost 4 bases, V lost 7 bases, and 6 bases had no gene match. The CDR3 coding sequence is TGTGCCAGCAACCCCGGGACAGGGGCCACTGAAGCTTTCTTT. It is translated as CASNPGTGATEAFF.

This clonotype was seen only a few times. The rearrangement joins TRBV4-3 to TRBJ2-7, with a weak D call TRBD2 (6 bases). Germline V gene lookup returns CDR1 LGHNA and CDR2 YSLEER. The CDR3 sequence is 15 residues long. V lost 0 bases, J lost 0 bases, and 9 bases lay in between. CDR3 amino acids: CASSQDRDFSYEQYF. The CDR3 DNA reads TGCGCCAGCAGCCAAGATCGGGACTTCTCCTACGAGCAGTACTTC.

This clonotype occurred a few times. This chain connects TRBV5-1 to TRBJ1-2; 7 positions match TRBD1. With 3 bases clipped from V and 4 bases from J, the junction kept 9 bases outside the gene matches. The CDR3 totals 15 residues. Germline V gives CDR1 SGHRS, CDR2 YFSETQ. CDR3 sequence (DNA): TGCGCCAGCAGCTCCTCAGGGGGAAGGAGCTATGGCTACACCTTC. Protein: CASSSSGGRSYGYTF.

This clonotype was recorded a few times. This chain uses TRBV2 with TRBJ2-2, with TRBD2 matching over 10 bases. V shed 3 bases, J shed 5 bases, and the junction held 3 bases outside the gene matches. The CDR3 length is 15 residues. Germline loops: CDR1 SNHLY, CDR2 FYNNEI. The CDR3 bases are TGTGCCAGCAGTGACCGAGCGGGAGGGACCGGGGAGCTGTTTTTT. This gives the protein CASSDRAGGTGELFF.

The CDR3 region has the DNA TGTGCCAGCAGTTTAGGAGGTTACTACTACAATGAGCAGTTCTTC. Translation: CASSLGGYYYNEQFF. J is TRBJ2-1 and V is TRBV27; D is perhaps TRBD2 (5 bases). From germline, CDR1 is MNHEY and CDR2 SMNVEV (reference sequence). V gave up 2 bases and J gave up 3 bases, with 11 bases separating them. The CDR3 runs 15 residues.

The V and J genes are TRBV12-3 or TRBV12-4 and TRBJ2-2; 7 bases are a match to TRBD1. Losses at the gene ends were 6 bases for V and 4 bases for J; bases not matched to a gene: 11. There are 16 residues in the CDR3. The CDR3 reads CASSLTEQGTTGELFF. CDR3 DNA sequence: TGTGCCAGCAGCCTGACAGAACAGGGGACCACCGGGGAGCTGTTTTTT.